Each of the 25 T cell receptor beta chains below was sequenced from the same sample in a study of blood T cell repertoires in COVID-19. Sequencing used immunoSEQ multiplex PCR; TCRdb keeps in-frame clones, though not all of them. The table records roughly 260,000 clones, 75% to 95% of them present only once. Sequencing was carried out using peripheral blood. Source of these receptors: a person between 18 and 35 years old with COVID-19, enrolled during active disease.

The chain couples TRBV27 to TRBJ2-7; D perhaps matches TRBD1 (5 bases). Per the germline V gene, CDR1 is MNHEY and CDR2 is SMNVEV (reference sequence). Deletions cut 2 bases from V and 2 bases from J, with 7 bases between. This CDR3 is 13 amino acids long. CDR3 protein: CASSLDRTYEQYF. CDR3 sequence (DNA): TGTGCCAGCAGTTTAGACAGAACCTACGAGCAGTACTTC.

The chain has TRBV19 and TRBJ1-3; D is possibly TRBD1 (6 bases). Trimming took off 5 bases at V and 2 bases at J, with 13 bases between the two ends. Germline V gene data show CDR1 as LNHDA and CDR2 as SQIVND (reference sequence). This CDR3 contains 15 residues. DNA for the CDR3: TGTGCCAGTAGTCTTGGCAGGGGAACTGGAAACACCATATATTTT. It codes for CASSLGRGTGNTIYF.

The V and J genes are TRBV6-6 and TRBJ1-4; no firm D call. The CDR3 contains 16 residues. V lost 0 bases and J lost 5, with 13 bases in between. Germline V lookup: CDR1 MNHNY, CDR2 SVGAGI (reference sequence). The CDR3 DNA reads TGTGCCAGCAGTTACTCGATCGTGGGAGGCAATGAAAAACTGTTTTTT. Translation: CASSYSIVGGNEKLFF.

The chain has TRBV5-4 and TRBJ2-2; maybe TRBD2 (6 bases). V was pared by 0 bases and J by 6 bases, with 15 bases between. CDR1 is SGHNT and CDR2 is YYREEE in the germline V gene (reference sequence). The length of the CDR3 is 16 residues. This CDR3 reads CASSLDPVGGAGELFF. CDR3 DNA: TGTGCCAGCAGCTTGGACCCAGTTGGAGGGGCCGGGGAGCTGTTTTTT.

The rearrangement links TRBV7-3 to TRBJ2-3; 11 bases line up with TRBD2. J was trimmed by 2 bases and V by 6 bases; bases with no gene match: 13. Germline V gives CDR1 SGHTA, CDR2 FQGTGA. This CDR3 comprises 18 residues. The CDR3 bases are TGTGCCAGCAGGCCAACTAGCGGGAGTCTATTTAACACAGATACGCAGTATTTT. Protein product: CASRPTSGSLFNTDTQYF.

V is TRBV19 and J is TRBJ2-6; perhaps TRBD1 as D (6 bases). V was clipped by 5 bases and J by 0 bases, with 14 bases between them. The CDR3 loop spans 17 amino acids. The V gene's germline CDR1 is LNHDA and CDR2 SQIVND (reference sequence). The CDR3 DNA reads TGTGCCAGTAGTCTCCAGGGGACCCACTCTGGGGCCAACGTCCTGACTTTC. Its translation: CASSLQGTHSGANVLTF.

The count of this clone is one. V is TRBV7-9 and J is TRBJ1-2, with a tentative D call TRBD1 (6 bases). This CDR3 spans 17 amino acids. Per germline, CDR1 SEHNR and CDR2 FQNEAQ (reference sequence). V gave up 6 bases and J gave up 8 bases, with 28 bases separating them. DNA for the CDR3: TGTGCCAGCAGTCGGCCCCAGGGACCTTTGGAAAGGGGGGGCTACACCTTC. Encoded protein: CASSRPQGPLERGGYTF.

The chain is built from TRBV4-2 and TRBJ2-5; 12 bases fit TRBD2. The CDR3 runs to 16 residues. Germline values: CDR1 LGHNA, CDR2 YNFKEQ. The J segment lost 9 bases and the V segment lost 6 bases, leaving 14 bases of the junction unmatched. The CDR3: CASRPQPGTSGQAQYF. In nucleotides, the CDR3 is TGTGCCAGCAGACCACAACCCGGGACTAGCGGGCAGGCCCAGTACTTC.

The chain has TRBV6-2 or TRBV6-3 and TRBJ1-2; D ambiguous. V was trimmed by 6 bases and J by 2 bases, leaving 10 bases between them. CDR3 size: 13 residues. Per germline, CDR1 MNHEY and CDR2 SVGEGT. The CDR3 DNA sequence: TGTGCCAGCAGCCTCAACAGAAACTATGGCTACACCTTC. It encodes CASSLNRNYGYTF.

The chain carries TRBV3-1 (or the pseudogene TRBV3-2) and TRBJ2-7, with D tentatively TRBD1 (5 bases). The CDR3 has 14 amino acids. Germline assignment: CDR1 LGHDT and CDR2 YNNKEL (reference sequence). Trimming took 5 bases from V and 3 from J, leaving 14 bases between them. CDR3 in DNA: TGTGCCAGCAGCTATCAGACAGTAGGCTACGAGCAGTACTTC. It codes for CASSYQTVGYEQYF.

The chain joins TRBV27 to TRBJ2-2, with 8 nucleotides matching TRBD2. V trimming: 6 bases; J trimming: 5 bases; junction bases outside the gene matches: 8. The V gene's germline CDR1 is MNHEY and CDR2 SMNVEV (reference sequence). The length of the CDR3 is 15 residues. This CDR3 is CASRERTSWTGELFF. CDR3 coding DNA: TGTGCCAGCAGGGAAAGGACTAGCTGGACCGGGGAGCTGTTTTTT.

This chain uses TRBV19 with TRBJ1-5, with TRBD1 identical over 10 bases. CDR1 is LNHDA and CDR2 is SQIVND in the germline V gene (reference sequence). The CDR3 spans 16 residues. The V segment lost 4 bases and the J segment 5 bases; nucleotides outside the gene matches: 8. DNA for the CDR3: TGTGCCAGTAGTAGAGTTACCGGGACAGGGGATCAGCCCCAGCATTTT. This codes for CASSRVTGTGDQPQHF.

This clone was picked up one time. The chain links TRBV6-1 to TRBJ1-1; weak D call: TRBD1 (5 bases). From germline, CDR1 is MNHNS and CDR2 SASEGT. Trimming shortened V by 0 bases and J by 6 bases, and 8 bases separated the two germline ends. This CDR3 region has 13 residues. CDR3 residues: CASSEAVGAEAFF. Written as DNA, the CDR3 is TGTGCCAGCAGTGAAGCCGTAGGGGCTGAAGCTTTCTTT.

This chain links TRBV21-1 with TRBJ2-5; TRBD2, the table's D call, was not compared with the DNA. TRBV21-1 is a listed pseudogene. There are 16 residues in the CDR3. CDR3 amino acids: CASSSPPGGAQETQYF. The CDR3 DNA reads TGTGCCAGCAGCAGCCCCCCGGGTGGAGCCCAAGAGACCCAGTACTTC.

The V gene is TRBV5-6, the J gene TRBJ1-2; TRBD1 agrees at 7 bases. The CDR3 totals 15 residues. The V segment lost 0 bases and the J segment 2 bases; nucleotides outside the gene matches: 4. CDR1 and CDR2 (germline): SGHDT, YYEEEE. The DNA for the CDR3 is TGTGCCAGCAGCTTGGGACAGGGCCAAAACTATGGCTACACCTTC. Amino acids: CASSLGQGQNYGYTF.

J is TRBJ1-1 and V is TRBV14; no definite D call. The V gene's germline CDR1 is SGHDN and CDR2 FVKESK. CDR3 length equals 12 residues. Trimming cost V 1 base and J 11 bases, with 11 bases left between them. CDR3 in DNA: TGTGCCAGCAGCCAAGTAACTGACGGGGCTTTCTTT. Translation: CASSQVTDGAFF.

The chain is built from TRBV28 and TRBJ1-1, with TRBD1 matching 7 bases. The V and J ends lost 6 bases and 4 bases, in that order; junction bases with no gene match: 8. The V gene's germline CDR1 is MDHEN and CDR2 SYDVKM. The length of the CDR3 is 14 residues. CDR3 DNA: TGTGCCAGCAGAGACACAGGGGAAAGCACTGAAGCTTTCTTT. Residues: CASRDTGESTEAFF.

The chain couples TRBV9 to TRBJ1-2, with D possibly matching TRBD1 (5 bases). V lost 4 bases and J lost 2, with 15 bases in between. Per the germline V gene, CDR1 is SGDLS and CDR2 is YYNGEE. The CDR3 runs to 15 residues. The CDR3 nucleotides read TGTGCCAGCAGCCACGACAGTGGAGAGAACTATGGCTACACCTTC. As protein: CASSHDSGENYGYTF.

The chain joins TRBV11-2 to TRBJ2-1; 7 bases are a match to TRBD2. CDR1 is SGHAT, CDR2 FQNNGV, per germline. The trim removed 4 bases at V and 0 bases at J, leaving 15 bases unmatched. This CDR3 region has 19 residues. The CDR3 DNA follows: TGTGCCAGCAGCTACCCGGGGGTGGGTGCGGGAGTCTCCTACAATGAGCAGTTCTTC. Amino acid sequence: CASSYPGVGAGVSYNEQFF. Full variable domain (outside the CDR3, taken from reference TRBV11-2 and TRBJ2-1): EAGVAQSPRYKIIEKRQSVAFWCNPISGHATLYWYQQILGQGPKLLIQFQNNGVVDDSQLPKDRFSAERLKGVDSTLKIQPAKLEDSAVYLCASSYPGVGAGVSYNEQFFGPGTRLTVL.

This clone was detected only a few times. This rearrangement joins TRBV19 to TRBJ1-6; 9 bases agree with TRBD1. Germline V CDR1 and CDR2: LNHDA, SQIVND (reference sequence). Unmatched junction bases numbered 12, after V lost 9 bases and J lost 3 bases. The CDR3 loop spans 17 amino acids. CDR3 in DNA: TGTGCCAGCCAAACCGACGGGACAGGGCTCTATAATTCACCCCTCCACTTT. Protein: CASQTDGTGLYNSPLHF.

The chain combines TRBV11-2 with TRBJ1-1; D gene uncertain. CDR3 size: 11 residues. Germline V lookup: CDR1 SGHAT, CDR2 FQNNGV. The V end lost 5 bases, the J end lost 8 bases, and 9 bases lay between the germline ends. CDR3 protein: CASSPGREAFF. The CDR3 region has the DNA TGTGCCAGCAGCCCTGGTAGAGAAGCTTTCTTT.

The chain uses TRBV2 and TRBJ2-3, with 8 bases that match TRBD2. Germline trimming cut 3 bases from V and 1 base from J; bases unmatched to any gene: 6. CDR1 and CDR2 from the germline V gene are SNHLY and FYNNEI. The CDR3 is made up of 16 amino acids. DNA for the CDR3: TGTGCCAGCAGTGACGGGGGTAGCGGGGGCACAGATACGCAGTATTTT. Its protein product is CASSDGGSGGTDTQYF.

This chain connects TRBV24-1 to TRBJ2-3; the D gene is possibly TRBD2 (6 bases). CDR3 length equals 14 residues. CDR1 is KGHDR, CDR2 SFDVKD, per germline. Trimming took 9 bases from V and 0 from J, leaving 12 bases between them. CDR3 DNA sequence: TGTGCCACCGCCAGCGGGTCGAGCACAGATACGCAGTATTTT. Its translation: CATASGSSTDTQYF.

The chain carries TRBV20-1 and TRBJ2-7; the D gene is possibly TRBD2 (6 bases). Between the trimmed V and J ends, which lost 3 bases and 0 bases, there was a span of 9 bases. CDR3 length equals 13 residues. Germline loops: CDR1 DFQATT, CDR2 SNEGSKA (reference sequence). The CDR3 DNA sequence: TGCAGTGCTAGTTCCGGGAGCTCCTACGAGCAGTACTTC. Its protein is CSASSGSSYEQYF.

The V gene is TRBV4-3, the J gene TRBJ2-4; 7 positions match TRBD2. Germline CDR1 and CDR2: LGHNA and YSLEER. V was pared by 0 bases and J by 6 bases, with 8 bases of the junction left unmatched. The CDR3 has 16 residues. The CDR3 bases are TGCGCCAGCAGCCAAGAGGGGCGGGAGCGCGGAAACATTCAGTACTTC. Amino acids: CASSQEGRERGNIQYF.